The T cell receptor (beta chain) described here comes from a study of Graves' ophthalmopathy and Graves' hyperthyroidism. At the level of the study: Researchers obtained peripheral blood at initial diagnosis, before any treatment had begun.

Germline values: CDR1 MDHEN, CDR2 SYDVKM. The CDR3 is made up of 16 amino acids. Trimming shortened V by 7 bases and J by 0 bases, and 18 bases separated the two germline ends. For donors with ophthalmopathy, the disease showed moderate-to-severe activity, reached CAS ≥3 and NOSPECS ≥4, and had lasted under 3 months. If patients had other autoimmune diseases, uncontrolled infections, pregnancy or lactation, they were excluded. Thyroid ultrasound, orbital computed tomography, TRAb, serum thyroxine and clinical symptoms formed the basis of diagnosis. Beta-chain TCR CDR3 regions were amplified from RNA transcripts. After a first-round RT-PCR with HTBI primers, a second-round multiplex PCR was run. TCRdb re-called the multiplex PCR reads with MiXCR, one entry per CDR3 protein. The repertoire holds 220,000 or so distinct CDR3 sequences, with about 22% as singletons.

The sequencing sample was made of peripheral blood. V gene TRBV28 combines with J gene TRBJ1-1; possibly TRBD1 for D (6 bases). This TCR was recovered from a woman in her 50s with Graves' ophthalmopathy. CDR3 nucleotides: TGTGCCAGCACCGGAGCCCCGGGGACAATGAACACTGAAGCTTTCTTT. This gives the protein CASTGAPGTMNTEAFF.